This TCR beta chain is from a study of OX40 agonist ivuxolimab in advanced cancers. Study details: One patient with hepatocellular carcinoma and two with cutaneous melanoma, three in all, had partial responses.

This CDR3 is built from 12 residues. The germline V gene has CDR1 MNHEY and CDR2 SVGAGI. V lost 5 bases and J lost 0, with 5 bases in between. Profiling relied on immunoSEQ multiplex PCR, and the TCRdb table lists in-frame clones only, not all of them. This table has about 73,000 clones, 85% to 90% appearing once. The specimen was CD4+ or CD8+ T cells sorted from blood, collected in a trial of the OX40 agonist ivuxolimab. The TCR sequence derives from an adult with an advanced solid tumor such as melanoma, head and neck, liver or kidney cancer. This sequence joins TRBV6-5 and TRBJ2-7; D gene unclear. The CDR3 region has the DNA TGTGCCAGCAGTAGGAGCTCCTACGAGCAGTACTTC. This sequence encodes CASSRSSYEQYF.